The next 17 T cell receptor beta chains were all read from a single sample in a study of PD-L1 blockade in urothelial cancer. Measured with immunoSEQ multiplex PCR; TCRdb has only the in-frame clones, and not every one. Among around 100,000 clones listed, 70% to 90% were seen once. Sample: PBMCs, taken around atezolizumab (anti-PD-L1) treatment. Receptor source: a man over 45 with urothelial cancer.

The rearrangement joins TRBV7-2 to TRBJ2-5; a weak D match, TRBD2 (6 bases). Germline V lookup: CDR1 SGHTA, CDR2 FQGNSA. Trimming cost V 3 bases and J 1 base, with 24 bases left between them. The CDR3 loop spans 19 amino acids. The CDR3 sequence is CASSFPFHLARAFQETQYF. CDR3 nucleotides: TGTGCCAGCAGCTTCCCGTTCCATCTAGCGCGAGCCTTCCAAGAGACCCAGTACTTC.

The V gene is TRBV5-1, the J gene TRBJ1-3, with D maybe TRBD1 (5 bases). V lost 0 bases and J lost 0, with 7 bases in between. This CDR3 comprises 15 residues. The germline gives CDR1 SGHRS, CDR2 YFSETQ. The CDR3 DNA sequence: TGCGCCAGCAGCTTGGCAGGGTCCTCTGGAAACACCATATATTTT. Its translation: CASSLAGSSGNTIYF. Full variable domain (rest looked up from reference TRBV5-1 and TRBJ1-3): KAGVTQTPRYLIKTRGQQVTLSCSPISGHRSVSWYQQTPGQGLQFLFEYFSETQRNKGNFPGRFSGRQFSNSRSEMNVSTLELGDSALYLCASSLAGSSGNTIYFGEGSWLTVV.

The chain recombines TRBV6-6 with TRBJ2-7, with D possibly TRBD1 on 6 matching bases. Germline-derived CDR1 and CDR2 are MNHNY and SVGAGI (reference sequence). CDR3 length: 14 amino acids. The V end was cut by 3 bases, the J end by 6 bases, with 15 bases between. The CDR3 DNA follows: TGTGCCAGCAGTTATGCGGGCCCCAGGGGCGAGCAGTACTTC. Translated: CASSYAGPRGEQYF.

The rearrangement joins TRBV11-3 to TRBJ2-5; maybe TRBD2 (6 bases). Trimming removed 3 bases at V and 4 bases at J, with 15 bases between. CDR1 SGHNT and CDR2 YENEEA come from the germline V gene. CDR3 size: 15 residues. Here the CDR3 reads CASSFGTPRGETQYF. CDR3 in DNA: TGTGCCAGCAGCTTCGGGACTCCGAGGGGAGAGACCCAGTACTTC.

This sequence joins TRBV10-3 and TRBJ2-1; TRBD1 is a possible D gene (6 bases). Germline CDR1 reads ENHRY; CDR2 reads SYGVKD. The CDR3 runs 14 residues. Trimming stripped 10 bases from V and 0 bases from J, with 13 bases between. In DNA, the CDR3 is TGTGCCACAAGGACAGAAAGCTCCTACAATGAGCAGTTCTTC. It codes for CATRTESSYNEQFF.

The chain links TRBV7-9 to TRBJ1-1; 7 nucleotides match TRBD1. The V segment lost 5 bases and the J segment 0 bases; nucleotides outside the gene matches: 6. The CDR3 consists of 15 residues. CDR1 and CDR2 from the germline V gene are SEHNR and FQNEAQ (reference sequence). The CDR3 coding sequence is TGTGCCAGCAGCGCCAACAGGGGCGTGAACACTGAAGCTTTCTTT. Amino acids: CASSANRGVNTEAFF.

This chain connects TRBV9 to TRBJ1-4; D is unresolved. V lost 0 bases to trimming and J lost 7 bases, with 10 bases between them. The CDR3 length is 14 residues. Germline CDR1 and CDR2: SGDLS and YYNGEE. CDR3 bases: TGTGCCAGCAGCGTAGACTCGGGGATTGAAAAACTGTTTTTT. Translation: CASSVDSGIEKLFF.

This chain links TRBV7-9 with TRBJ1-5; TRBD1 is a possible D gene (6 bases). The CDR3 sequence is 15 residues long. Germline CDR1 is SEHNR and CDR2 is FQNEAQ (reference sequence). V lost 4 bases to trimming and J lost 0 bases, with 10 bases between them. The CDR3: CASSSGHSSNQPQHF. The CDR3 bases are TGTGCCAGCAGCTCGGGACACAGTAGCAATCAGCCCCAGCATTTT.

This chain joins TRBV19 and TRBJ2-1, with TRBD1 matching 12 bases. Germline lookup yields CDR1 LNHDA and CDR2 SQIVND (reference sequence). The CDR3 length is 15 residues. Unmatched junction bases numbered 7, after V lost 6 bases and J lost 7 bases. The DNA for the CDR3 is TGTGCCAGTAGCCCTCCGGGACAGGGGGCGAATGAGCAGTTCTTC. It yields the protein CASSPPGQGANEQFF.

The table lists this clone with a count of one. The chain links TRBV5-1 to TRBJ2-7, with D possibly being TRBD1 (5 bases). V lost 4 bases and J 3 bases, leaving 11 bases between the germline ends. The CDR3 covers 13 residues. CDR1 SGHRS and CDR2 YFSETQ come from the germline V gene. Here the CDR3 DNA reads TGCGCCAGCAGCCCCACAGGCGGCTACGAGCAGTACTTC. Translated: CASSPTGGYEQYF.

This clone was seen a single time. The rearrangement links TRBV7-8 to TRBJ2-1; 7 bases fit TRBD2. Germline CDR1 SGHVS, CDR2 FQNEAQ. The CDR3 consists of 18 residues. After removal of 1 base from V and 6 bases from J, the junction contained 15 bases not matched to a gene. DNA of the CDR3: TGTGCCAGCAGCTTAGTCATCCCAGCGGGGCTTTCCGGCAATGAGCAGTTCTTC. It is translated as CASSLVIPAGLSGNEQFF.

V usage is TRBV7-3 and J usage is TRBJ2-1; 10 nucleotides align to TRBD2. The J segment lost 8 bases and the V segment lost 0 bases, leaving 4 bases of the junction unmatched. This CDR3 is built from 15 residues. The germline V gene encodes CDR1 SGHTA and CDR2 FQGTGA. CDR3 region: CASSLTSLAGDEQFF. Written as DNA, the CDR3 is TGTGCCAGCAGCTTAACGTCCCTAGCGGGAGATGAGCAGTTCTTC. The full variable domain, rest sourced from reference TRBV7-3 and TRBJ2-1, is GAGVSQTPSNKVTEKGKYVELRCDPISGHTALYWYRQSLGQGPEFLIYFQGTGAADDSGLPNDRFFAVRPEGSVSTLKIQRTERGDSAVYLCASSLTSLAGDEQFFGPGTRLTVL.

The chain employs TRBV28 and TRBJ1-2; possible D gene TRBD1, 6 bases. Germline loops: CDR1 MDHEN, CDR2 SYDVKM. This CDR3 is built from 14 residues. Between the trimmed V and J ends, which lost 4 bases and 4 bases, there was a span of 13 bases. DNA for the CDR3: TGTGCCAGCAGTTCCTTGGGGGCGCCCTATGGCTACACCTTC. Its translation: CASSSLGAPYGYTF.

The chain employs TRBV20-1 and TRBJ2-1; a weak D match, TRBD2 (5 bases). Germline values: CDR1 DFQATT, CDR2 SNEGSKA (reference sequence). V was shortened by 3 bases and J by 9 bases, with 9 bases between the two germline ends. This CDR3 has 11 residues. For the CDR3, the DNA is TGCAGTGCTAGTGGACTTGGTGAGCAGTTCTTC. Translated, it gives CSASGLGEQFF.

This clone appeared once. The rearrangement uses TRBV11-1 and TRBJ2-2; TRBD1 agrees at 11 bases. In germline, CDR1 is SGHAT, CDR2 FQDESV (reference sequence). This CDR3 region has 19 residues. After removal of 3 bases from V and 0 bases from J, the junction contained 9 bases not matched to a gene. The CDR3 DNA reads as TGTGCCAGCAGCTTTAATTTGGGACAGGGGGAGTCGAACACCGGGGAGCTGTTTTTT. This gives the protein CASSFNLGQGESNTGELFF. The full variable domain, rest sourced from reference TRBV11-1 and TRBJ2-2, is EAEVAQSPRYKITEKSQAVAFWCDPISGHATLYWYRQILGQGPELLVQFQDESVVDDSQLPKDRFSAERLKGVDSTLKIQPAELGDSAMYLCASSFNLGQGESNTGELFFGEGSRLTVL.

This chain links TRBV29-1 with TRBJ2-1, with 9 bases that match TRBD1. CDR3 size: 16 residues. J was trimmed by 1 base and V by 6 bases; bases with no gene match: 10. Germline V gives CDR1 SQVTM, CDR2 ANQGSEA. Here the CDR3 DNA reads TGCAGCGTGGAGGGACAGGGCCCATCTTCCTACAATGAGCAGTTCTTC. It is translated as CSVEGQGPSSYNEQFF.

The genes are TRBV5-1 and TRBJ1-2; no clear D. Germline CDR1 and CDR2: SGHRS and YFSETQ. The CDR3 has 13 amino acids. V was pared by 4 bases and J by 10 bases, with 17 bases between. The CDR3 nucleotides are TGCGCCAGCAGCCCCGGCCCGTTAGCCGTCTACACCTTC. Translating it yields CASSPGPLAVYTF.